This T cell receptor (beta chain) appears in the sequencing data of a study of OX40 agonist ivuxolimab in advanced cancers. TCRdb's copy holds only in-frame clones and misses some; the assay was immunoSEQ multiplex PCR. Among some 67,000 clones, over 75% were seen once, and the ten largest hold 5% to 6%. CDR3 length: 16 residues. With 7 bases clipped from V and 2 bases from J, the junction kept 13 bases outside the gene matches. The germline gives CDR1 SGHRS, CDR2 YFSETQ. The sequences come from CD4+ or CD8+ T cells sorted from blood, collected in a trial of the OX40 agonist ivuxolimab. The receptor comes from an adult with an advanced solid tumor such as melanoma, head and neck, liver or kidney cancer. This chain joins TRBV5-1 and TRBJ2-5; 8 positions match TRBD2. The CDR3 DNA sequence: TGCGCCAGCCGAGACCCGGGACTAGGTAGTCAAGAGACCCAGTACTTC. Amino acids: CASRDPGLGSQETQYF. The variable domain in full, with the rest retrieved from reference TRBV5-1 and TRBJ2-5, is KAGVTQTPRYLIKTRGQQVTLSCSPISGHRSVSWYQQTPGQGLQFLFEYFSETQRNKGNFPGRFSGRQFSNSRSEMNVSTLELGDSALYLCASRDPGLGSQETQYFGPGTRLLVL.